This T cell receptor (beta chain) stems from a study of shared clonotypes between healthy human individuals. Comments on this clone: A read error may be the cause here, since a much bigger clone is one base away. Other DNA sequences in this specimen translate into the identical CDR3.

The ends lost 6 bases at V and 3 bases at J; junction bases unmatched: 7. The CDR3 is made up of 15 amino acids. Germline V gene data show CDR1 as MDHEN and CDR2 as SYDVKM. The authors' processing: In the immunoSEQ data, sequences were junction-only and lacked quality scores, so filtering differed. The method was immunoSEQ multiplex PCR; TCRdb's version includes in-frame clones alone and lacks a portion of them. V, J and clone size derive from that table, while D and trimming were established from the DNA sequence. The sample contains about 520,000 clones, almost 80% of which appear only once. The sequenced material came from PBMCs. This receptor was identified in a woman between 40 and 50 years old in good health. Some clones in this sample may be carry-over from other donors' samples. The chain uses TRBV28 and TRBJ1-5; TRBD1 aligns across 8 bases. For the CDR3, the DNA is TGTGCCAGCAGCCACCGGGACAGGCCCAATCAGCCCCAGCATTTT. This sequence encodes CASSHRDRPNQPQHF.